These 9 T cell receptor beta chains share one sample of origin, sequenced in a study of cytomegalovirus exposure and HLA in healthy donors. With 60 Vbeta and 13 Jbeta primers, the PCR was carried out. TCRdb's table, derived via immunoSEQ multiplex PCR, lists solely in-frame clones and lacks some. The sample shows just over 150,000 clones, about 86% of them seen only once. Sequenced: PBMCs. Receptor source: a woman aged 18-29 years in good health and CMV-seronegative.

This rearrangement joins TRBV27 to TRBJ1-3; 9 bases line up with TRBD1. Losses at the gene ends were 4 bases for V and 3 bases for J; bases not matched to a gene: 7. Germline CDR1 reads MNHEY; CDR2 reads SMNVEV (reference sequence). The CDR3 runs 16 residues. CDR3 sequence (DNA): TGTGCCAGCAGTTCCGGACAGGGGTTTATTGGAAACACCATATATTTT. It translates to CASSSGQGFIGNTIYF.

This clone occurred once. V is TRBV7-9 and J is TRBJ2-5, with 7 bases that match TRBD1. Losses at the gene ends were 4 bases for V and 2 bases for J; bases not matched to a gene: 13. The germline V gene encodes CDR1 SEHNR and CDR2 FQNEAQ (reference sequence). The CDR3 loop spans 17 amino acids. CDR3 nucleotides: TGTGCCAGCAGCTCAAGCGTACAGGGGTCGTGGCAAGAGACCCAGTACTTC. This gives the protein CASSSSVQGSWQETQYF.

J is TRBJ2-3 and V is TRBV9, with 11 bases that match TRBD2. The CDR3 covers 16 residues. Germline loops: CDR1 SGDLS, CDR2 YYNGEE. V gave up 3 bases and J gave up 0 bases; unmatched junction bases: 3. CDR3 loop: CASSGRLAGSTDTQYF. In nucleotides, the CDR3 is TGTGCCAGCAGCGGACGACTAGCGGGGAGCACAGATACGCAGTATTTT.

V is TRBV7-9 and J is TRBJ2-7; D is unresolved. Germline lookup yields CDR1 SEHNR and CDR2 FQNEAQ (reference sequence). The V gene lost 1 base and the J gene lost 6 bases, with 10 bases spanning the gap. The CDR3 sequence is 13 residues long. The CDR3 region is CASSLESTSEQYF. In DNA form, the CDR3 reads TGTGCCAGCAGCTTAGAAAGCACCTCCGAGCAGTACTTC.

The V call is TRBV5-1, the J call TRBJ1-5; D is unclear. The CDR3 is 14 residues long. Germline V gene lookup returns CDR1 SGHRS and CDR2 YFSETQ. V was trimmed by 6 bases and J by 7 bases, leaving 17 bases between them. The CDR3 coding sequence is TGCGCCAGCAACCCGGCCGACCGGGAGCAGCCCCAGCATTTT. This codes for CASNPADREQPQHF.

This clone appeared a few times. The chain recombines TRBV5-1 with TRBJ1-6; D gene ambiguous. This CDR3 is built from 13 residues. The germline V gene encodes CDR1 SGHRS and CDR2 YFSETQ. V was clipped by 0 bases and J by 8 bases, with 6 bases between them. The CDR3 loop is CASSLEQYSPLHF. Written as DNA, the CDR3 is TGCGCCAGCAGCTTGGAACAGTATTCACCCCTCCACTTT.

The CDR3 DNA reads as TGTGCCAGCAGCCTTAGCGGGGAGAGAGGCAATGAGCAGTTCTTC. Amino acids: CASSLSGERGNEQFF. J is TRBJ2-1 and V is TRBV9, with 8 bases that match TRBD2. The CDR3 sequence is 15 residues long. The junction had 9 bases not matched to a gene; V was cut back by 4 bases and J by 6 bases. Germline assignment: CDR1 SGDLS and CDR2 YYNGEE.

The rearrangement uses TRBV19 and TRBJ2-1, with 8 bases fitting TRBD1. Looked up from germline, CDR1 is LNHDA and CDR2 is SQIVND (reference sequence). The CDR3 runs to 15 residues. The V and J ends lost 3 bases and 2 bases, in that order; junction bases with no gene match: 3. The CDR3 sequence: CASSITGGPYNEQFF. DNA of the CDR3: TGTGCCAGTAGTATTACAGGGGGTCCCTACAATGAGCAGTTCTTC. Complete variable domain (other parts from reference TRBV19 and TRBJ2-1): DGGITQSPKYLFRKEGQNVTLSCEQNLNHDAMYWYRQDPGQGLRLIYYSQIVNDFQKGDIAEGYSVSREKKESFPLTVTSAQKNPTAFYLCASSITGGPYNEQFFGPGTRLTVL.

The gene calls are TRBV7-6 and TRBJ2-3; tentatively, D is TRBD2 (6 bases). The V and J ends lost 5 bases and 0 bases respectively, with 9 bases between them. CDR3 size: 14 residues. In germline, CDR1 is SGHVS, CDR2 FNYEAQ. Here the CDR3 reads CASSGGFSTDTQYF. The CDR3 bases are TGTGCCAGCAGCGGGGGGTTTAGCACAGATACGCAGTATTTT.